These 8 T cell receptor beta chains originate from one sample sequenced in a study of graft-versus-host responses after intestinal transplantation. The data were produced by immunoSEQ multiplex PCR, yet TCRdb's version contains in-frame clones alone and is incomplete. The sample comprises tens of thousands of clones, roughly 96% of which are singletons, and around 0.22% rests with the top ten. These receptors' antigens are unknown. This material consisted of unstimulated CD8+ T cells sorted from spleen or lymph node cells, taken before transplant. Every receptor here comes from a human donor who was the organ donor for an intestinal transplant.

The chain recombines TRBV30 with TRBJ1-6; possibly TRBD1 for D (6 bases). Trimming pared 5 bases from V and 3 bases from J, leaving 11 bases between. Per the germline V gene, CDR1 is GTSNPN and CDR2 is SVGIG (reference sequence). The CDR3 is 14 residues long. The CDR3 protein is CAWAGEGYNSPLHF. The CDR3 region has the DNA TGTGCCTGGGCAGGGGAGGGCTATAATTCACCCCTCCACTTT.

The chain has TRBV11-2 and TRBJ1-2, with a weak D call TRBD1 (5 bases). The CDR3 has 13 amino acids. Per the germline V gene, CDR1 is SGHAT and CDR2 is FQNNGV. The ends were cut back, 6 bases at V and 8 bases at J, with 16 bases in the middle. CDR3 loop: CASSFGSGRGYTF. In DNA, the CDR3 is TGTGCCAGCAGTTTTGGATCGGGACGCGGCTACACCTTC.

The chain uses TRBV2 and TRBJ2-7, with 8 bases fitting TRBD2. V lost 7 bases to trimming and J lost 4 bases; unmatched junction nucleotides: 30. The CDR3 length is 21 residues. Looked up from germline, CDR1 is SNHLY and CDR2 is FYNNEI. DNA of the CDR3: TGTGCCAGCACCACACCGGGGGGGGAACCCCTCGGGTCCCCCAGAAGATACGAGCAGTACTTC. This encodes CASTTPGGEPLGSPRRYEQYF.

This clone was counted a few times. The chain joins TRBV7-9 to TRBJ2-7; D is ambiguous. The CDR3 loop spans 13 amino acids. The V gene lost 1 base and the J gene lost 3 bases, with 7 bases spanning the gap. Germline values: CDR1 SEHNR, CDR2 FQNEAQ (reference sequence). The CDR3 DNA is TGTGCCAGCAGCTTAGTTTCAGGCTACGAGCAGTACTTC. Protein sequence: CASSLVSGYEQYF. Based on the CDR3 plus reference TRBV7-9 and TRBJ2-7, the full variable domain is DTGVSQNPRHKITKRGQNVTFRCDPISEHNRLYWYRQTLGQGPEFLTYFQNEAQLEKSRLLSDRFSAERPKGSFSTLEIQRTEQGDSAMYLCASSLVSGYEQYFGPGTRLTVT.

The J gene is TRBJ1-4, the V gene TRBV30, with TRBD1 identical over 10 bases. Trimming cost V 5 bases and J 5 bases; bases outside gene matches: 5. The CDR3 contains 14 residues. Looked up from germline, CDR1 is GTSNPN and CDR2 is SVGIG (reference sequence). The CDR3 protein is CAWGPGQGNEKLFF. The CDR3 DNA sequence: TGTGCCTGGGGCCCGGGACAGGGGAATGAAAAACTGTTTTTT.

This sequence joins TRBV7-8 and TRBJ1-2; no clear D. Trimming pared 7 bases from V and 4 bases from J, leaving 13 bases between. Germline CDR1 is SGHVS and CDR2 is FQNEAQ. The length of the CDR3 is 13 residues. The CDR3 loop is CASTFGGSYGYTF. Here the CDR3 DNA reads TGTGCCAGCACCTTTGGAGGTAGCTATGGCTACACCTTC.

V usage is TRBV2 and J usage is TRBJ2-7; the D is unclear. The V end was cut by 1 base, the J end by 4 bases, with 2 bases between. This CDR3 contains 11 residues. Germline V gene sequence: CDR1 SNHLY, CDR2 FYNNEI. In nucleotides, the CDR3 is TGTGCCAGCAGTGAAGGATACGAGCAGTACTTC. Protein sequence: CASSEGYEQYF.

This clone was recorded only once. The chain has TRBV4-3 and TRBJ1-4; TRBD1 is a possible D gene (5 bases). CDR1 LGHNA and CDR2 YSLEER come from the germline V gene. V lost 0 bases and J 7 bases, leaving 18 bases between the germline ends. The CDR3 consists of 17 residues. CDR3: CASSQDLRGSTGEKLFF. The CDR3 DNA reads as TGCGCCAGCAGCCAAGATCTTAGGGGATCCACGGGTGAAAAACTGTTTTTT.